A selection of T cell receptor beta chains follows, all from one sample in a study of regulatory T cells in long-lasting Graves disease. TCRdb fed the multiplex PCR reads into MiXCR, producing one record per CDR3 protein. The table records 300,000 to 400,000 distinct CDR3 sequences, over 15% of them present only once. These data also formed part of another study, on T cells in Graves' hyperthyroidism and ophthalmopathy.

The sample in question was peripheral blood mononuclear cells (PBMCs), obtained at new diagnosis, from a patient treated with antithyroid drugs. These receptor sequences come from a man between 40 and 49 years old with Graves disease. Both conserved end residues are part of each CDR3. A D gene is named only where the DNA matches it firmly. The size of a clone is reported for some rows only, either as once, few or many, or as a class for expanded clones.

v_gene	d_gene	abundance	j_gene	CDR3nt	CDR3aa
TRBV7-6	TRBD1	many	TRBJ2-3	TGTGCCAGCAGCCCCGCGCTGGGCCACCGCGGGACAGGGTACACAGATACGCAGTATTTT	CASSPALGHRGTGYTDTQYF
TRBV7-3	NA	few	TRBJ2-2	TGTGCCAGCAGCTGGGACGCTACGGGGACCGGGGAGCTGTTTTTT	CASSWDATGTGELFF
TRBV7-8	NA	many	TRBJ1-1	TGTGCCAGCAGCCTACACGACCTCGGGAACACTGAAGCTTTCTTT	CASSLHDLGNTEAFF
TRBV24-1	TRBD2	many	TRBJ2-5	TGTGCCACCAGTGAATTTGACAGGTTCCTTCGTTCTAGCGGGGGGGGGGAGACCCAGTACTTC	CATSEFDRFLRSSGGGETQYF
TRBV28	NA	many	TRBJ1-6	TGTGCCAGCAGGGCTTCATTTTCACCCCTCCACTTT	CASRASFSPLHF
TRBV5-1	NA	many	TRBJ1-1	TGCGCCAGCGCCCTTCGGGGGGGGGATGTCACTGAAGCTTTCTTT	CASALRGGDVTEAFF
TRBV30	NA	many	TRBJ2-3	TGTGCCTGGTCACCCCTAGATACGCAGTATTTT	CAWSPLDTQYF
TRBV9	TRBD1	many	TRBJ1-1	TGCGCCAGCAACGACAGGGACAACACTGAAGCTTTCTTT	CASNDRDNTEAFF
TRBV3-1	TRBD1	many	TRBJ2-5	TGTGCCAGCAGCCGTCGACAGGGTCAATACCAAGAGACCCAGTACTTC	CASSRRQGQYQETQYF
TRBV11-3	TRBD1	few	TRBJ2-7	TGTGCCAGCAGCTTGTACCGGGACAGGAGAACCTACGAGCAGTACTTC	CASSLYRDRRTYEQYF
TRBV20-1	TRBD1	many	TRBJ2-7	TGCAGTGCTAGTACAGGGGGCCTCTACGAGCAGTACTTC	CSASTGGLYEQYF
TRBV7-2	NA	many	TRBJ2-2	TGTGCCAGCAGCTGGGGGACACCCACCGGGGAGCTGTTTTTT	CASSWGTPTGELFF
TRBV11-2	NA	few	TRBJ2-5	TGTGCCGGCAGCTTAGATCGACTTCAGTACCAAGAGACCCAGTACTTC	CAGSLDRLQYQETQYF
TRBV20-1	NA	NA	TRBJ2-3	TGCAGTGCTACGAGAAACACAGATACGCAGTATTTT	CSATRNTDTQYF
TRBV7-2	NA	many	TRBJ2-5	TGTGCCAGCAGCCCCCGGCCGGGAGAGACCCAGTACTTC	CASSPRPGETQYF
TRBV7-8	TRBD2	many	TRBJ2-3	TGTGCCAGCAGCCCGCGACTAGCGAGGGGGAGCACAGATACGCAGTATTTT	CASSPRLARGSTDTQYF
TRBV10-3	TRBD1	many	TRBJ1-1	TGTGCCATCAGTGAGTACAGGGGGCCCGACACTGAAGCTTTCTTT	CAISEYRGPDTEAFF
TRBV7-2	NA	many	TRBJ2-2	TGTGCCAGCAGCCGAGAAAGGGAGCATGGACGGACCACCGGGGAGCTGTTTTTT	CASSREREHGRTTGELFF
TRBV5-1	TRBD1	NA	TRBJ2-7	TGCGCCAGCAGCGTTACGACAGGGTATGGTTACGAGCAGTACTTC	CASSVTTGYGYEQYF
TRBV9	NA	many	TRBJ2-3	TGTGCCAGCAGCGCCCGGCCGGCAGATACGCAGTATTTT	CASSARPADTQYF
TRBV10-2	NA	many	TRBJ1-4	TGCGCCAGCCGGACAGATGCAACTAATGAAAAACTGTTTTTT	CASRTDATNEKLFF
TRBV7-3	NA	many	TRBJ2-4	TGTGCCAGCAGCTTATCGGGATCCAAAAACATTCAGTACTTC	CASSLSGSKNIQYF
TRBV6-2/TRBV6-3	NA	few	TRBJ2-1	TGTGCCAGCAGGCGGGGCGATGAGCAGTTCTTC	CASRRGDEQFF
TRBV5-6	NA	many	TRBJ2-4	TGTGCCAGCAGCTTGAAGGGCGGGAAAAACATTCAGTACTTC	CASSLKGGKNIQYF
TRBV4-1	NA	few	TRBJ2-7	TGCGCCAGCAGCCAGCTGGACCGCGCCTACGAGCAGTACTTC	CASSQLDRAYEQYF
TRBV27	NA	many	TRBJ2-2	TGTGCCAGCGGACTCCTGCTTCTCCGGGACCACACCGGGGAGCTGTTTTTT	CASGLLLLRDHTGELFF
TRBV4-2	NA	NA	TRBJ2-7	TGTGCCAGCAGCGCGACAGGGAGGGGCTACGAGCAGTACTTC	CASSATGRGYEQYF
TRBV5-1	NA	many	TRBJ2-3	TGCGCCAGCAGCCCCGACTCGGCTAGCACAGATACGCAGTATTTT	CASSPDSASTDTQYF
TRBV6-5	NA	many	TRBJ2-1	TGTGCCAGCAGTTCTAGGACCAGATACAATGAGCAGTTCTTC	CASSSRTRYNEQFF
TRBV12-3/TRBV12-4	TRBD2	NA	TRBJ2-2	TGTGCGTCCGGGGGGTGGACCGGGGAGCTGTTTTTT	CASGGWTGELFF
TRBV3-1	NA	NA	TRBJ2-7	TGTGCCAGCAGCCGGTCGACTGGGGGGAACGAGCAGTACTTC	CASSRSTGGNEQYF
TRBV16	NA	few	TRBJ2-7	TGTGCCAGCAGCCGCCGATATGAGCACGAGCAGTACTTC	CASSRRYEHEQYF
TRBV5-1	NA	many	TRBJ2-1	TGCGCCAGCAGCCTACCGAGGTTCCGTTCCTACAATGAGCAGTTCTTC	CASSLPRFRSYNEQFF
TRBV28	NA	NA	TRBJ1-4	TGTGCCAGCAGTTTATCAGGGGTGGATGAAAAACTGTTTTTT	CASSLSGVDEKLFF
TRBV5-1	TRBD1	many	TRBJ2-1	TGCGCCAGCACCCGACAGGGGGGGTACAATGAGCAGTTCTTC	CASTRQGGYNEQFF
TRBV6-5	TRBD1	few	TRBJ2-1	TGTGCCAGCAGTTACTCTGCAGGGGGCTTCTACAATGAGCAGTTCTTC	CASSYSAGGFYNEQFF
TRBV24-1	TRBD1	many	TRBJ2-5	TGTGCCACCAGTGTCTCCGGGACAGGGGCAGAGGAGACCCAGTACTTC	CATSVSGTGAEETQYF
TRBV28	TRBD2	many	TRBJ2-5	TGTGCCAGCGGACTAGCGGGGGATTCGTACCAAGAGACCCAGTACTTC	CASGLAGDSYQETQYF
TRBV20-1	TRBD1	few	TRBJ2-7	TGCAGTGCTAGAGATTCCCGTGAGGGGGCGGGCGAGCAGTACTTC	CSARDSREGAGEQYF
TRBV28	NA	many	TRBJ2-1	TGTGCCAGCAGTTTATTGGGGTTAAGCTCCTACAATGAGCAGTTCTTC	CASSLLGLSSYNEQFF
TRBV7-2	NA	NA	TRBJ2-7	TGTGCCAGCAGCTTAACAGGGTATAACTACGAGCAGTACTTC	CASSLTGYNYEQYF
TRBV6-2/TRBV6-3	NA	NA	TRBJ1-4	TGTGCCAGCAGTTACTGGACCCGTGAAAAACTGTTTTTT	CASSYWTREKLFF
TRBV5-1	NA	many	TRBJ2-3	TGCGCCAGCAGCTTGGACAGGGCGACCACAGATACGCAGTATTTT	CASSLDRATTDTQYF
TRBV20-1	TRBD1	many	TRBJ2-7	TGCAGTGCTAGAGGAGGACAGGATTACGAGCAGTACTTC	CSARGGQDYEQYF
TRBV7-3	TRBD2	few	TRBJ2-3	TGTGCCAGCAGCCGGACTAGCGGGGGGTCTGAAGATACGCAGTATTTT	CASSRTSGGSEDTQYF
TRBV7-2	NA	NA	TRBJ2-5	TGTGCCAGCAGCTTATTTTTCGGGGGTGTGGAGACCCAGTACTTC	CASSLFFGGVETQYF
TRBV4-1	TRBD1	NA	TRBJ1-6	TGCGCCAGCAGCCAAGAGGGGACAGGGGGCTTGCGTTCACCCCTCCACTTT	CASSQEGTGGLRSPLHF
TRBV18	TRBD1	many	TRBJ1-5	TGTGCCAGCTCACGGGGACAGGGGACTAATCAGCCCCAGCATTTT	CASSRGQGTNQPQHF
TRBV7-6	TRBD1	many	TRBJ1-3	TGTGCCAGCAGCCCCAGGACAGGGTTTGGCGCAAACACCATATATTTT	CASSPRTGFGANTIYF
TRBV7-9	NA	NA	TRBJ1-5	TGTGCCAGCAGCTTGGGGGGTAGGCATCAGCCCCAGCATTTT	CASSLGGRHQPQHF